A single sample is the source of the 19 T cell receptor beta chains below, sequenced in a study of cytomegalovirus exposure and HLA in healthy donors. PCR primers comprised 60 Vbeta and 13 Jbeta primers. Assay: immunoSEQ multiplex PCR; the TCRdb copy retains only in-frame clones and omits some. Among 75,000 to 95,000 clones listed, 70% to 90% were seen once. Input material: PBMCs. All receptors come from a man aged 18 to 35 in good health and CMV-seronegative.

The chain joins TRBV27 to TRBJ1-5, with D uncertain. V lost 2 bases, J lost 6 bases, and 11 bases lay in between. This CDR3 spans 14 amino acids. The germline CDR1 and CDR2 sequences are MNHEY and SMNVEV (reference sequence). The CDR3 bases are TGTGCCAGCAGTTTAACGATGGGAGGTCAGCCCCAGCATTTT. Translated, it gives CASSLTMGGQPQHF.

This chain joins TRBV5-1 and TRBJ2-2, with D possibly TRBD1 on 6 matching bases. Germline CDR1 and CDR2: SGHRS and YFSETQ. The CDR3 covers 13 residues. With 5 bases removed from V and 6 bases from J, the gap between germline ends came to 11 bases. CDR3 protein: CASSQNRAGELFF. Here the CDR3 DNA reads TGCGCCAGCAGTCAAAACAGGGCCGGGGAGCTGTTTTTT.

V gene TRBV7-8 combines with J gene TRBJ2-5; 7 positions agree with TRBD1. The J call may be faulty, since TRBJ2-7 better matches the DNA end. Germline lookup yields CDR1 SGHVS and CDR2 FQNEAQ. This CDR3 is built from 15 residues. The CDR3 nucleotides are TGTGCCAGCAGCCCAAACAGGGGACGCTCCTACGAGCAGTACTTC. This sequence encodes CASSPNRGRSYEQYF.

The chain employs TRBV2 and TRBJ1-2; D not resolved. V lost 4 bases to trimming and J lost 7 bases, with 13 bases between them. The germline V gene has CDR1 SNHLY and CDR2 FYNNEI. The CDR3 is 13 amino acids. CDR3 in amino acids: CASSGKAELGYTF. CDR3 nucleotide sequence: TGTGCCAGCAGTGGCAAGGCGGAGCTTGGCTACACCTTC.

The gene calls are TRBV14 and TRBJ2-7; D is perhaps TRBD2 (5 bases). V lost 4 bases and J 5 bases, leaving 21 bases between the germline ends. There are 16 residues in the CDR3. Looked up from germline, CDR1 is SGHDN and CDR2 is FVKESK. As DNA, the CDR3 is TGTGCCAGCAGCCCCCGTCCCCGGGGTAGAGAGAACGAGCAGTACTTC. Amino acids: CASSPRPRGRENEQYF.

The V and J genes are TRBV11-2 and TRBJ1-2; D possibly corresponds to TRBD1 (5 bases). V lost 1 base and J lost 7, with 10 bases in between. CDR3 length equals 13 residues. Per the germline V gene, CDR1 is SGHAT and CDR2 is FQNNGV. Written as DNA, the CDR3 is TGTGCCAGCAGCTTAGCGACAGTCGGTGGCTACACCTTC. Residues: CASSLATVGGYTF.

V usage is TRBV28 and J usage is TRBJ2-5; perhaps TRBD1 as D (5 bases). The V end was cut by 8 bases, the J end by 1 base, with 17 bases between. Germline CDR1 reads MDHEN; CDR2 reads SYDVKM. This CDR3 contains 15 residues. In nucleotides, the CDR3 is TGTGCCAGCGGCTCAGGGAACAATTCCCAAGAGACCCAGTACTTC. Translated: CASGSGNNSQETQYF.

This clone occurred a few times. This CDR3 is CASSRTGVDTEAFF. The DNA for the CDR3 is TGTGCCAGCAGTCGCACAGGGGTGGACACTGAAGCTTTCTTT. V gene TRBV7-9 combines with J gene TRBJ1-1; 7 bases map to TRBD1. V was pared by 6 bases and J by 3 bases, with 7 bases of the junction left unmatched. Looked up from germline, CDR1 is SEHNR and CDR2 is FQNEAQ (reference sequence). There are 14 residues in the CDR3.

The chain is built from TRBV28 and TRBJ1-5; TRBD1 might be the D (5 bases). Germline CDR1 reads MDHEN; CDR2 reads SYDVKM. Between the trimmed V and J ends, which lost 8 bases and 0 bases, there was a span of 23 bases. The CDR3 extends over 18 amino acids. In DNA, the CDR3 is TGTGCCAGCGAGCCAATAAGGGCGGGACCCTATAGCAATCAGCCCCAGCATTTT. Protein sequence: CASEPIRAGPYSNQPQHF.

As DNA, the CDR3 is TGTGCCAGCAGCGTAGTATCTAGCGGGAGGGTCAATGAGCAGTTCTTC. Amino acids: CASSVVSSGRVNEQFF. This chain links TRBV9 with TRBJ2-1, with 12 bases that match TRBD2. CDR3 length equals 16 residues. Per the germline V gene, CDR1 is SGDLS and CDR2 is YYNGEE. J was trimmed by 6 bases and V by 0 bases; bases with no gene match: 4.

The V call is TRBV9, the J call TRBJ2-1; TRBD1 is a possible D gene (6 bases). Germline V gene lookup returns CDR1 SGDLS and CDR2 YYNGEE. V was pared by 4 bases and J by 8 bases, with 19 bases between. The CDR3 spans 15 residues. CDR3 in DNA: TGTGCCAGCAGCCCCAGTGGGGGCCAGGTGGATGAGCAGTTCTTC. Protein sequence: CASSPSGGQVDEQFF. The full variable domain, completed using reference TRBV9 and TRBJ2-1, is DSGVTQTPKHLITATGQRVTLRCSPRSGDLSVYWYQQSLDQGLQFLIQYYNGEERAKGNILERFSAQQFPDLHSELNLSSLELGDSALYFCASSPSGGQVDEQFFGPGTRLTVL.

The chain carries TRBV14 and TRBJ2-2; D is perhaps TRBD2 (5 bases). Germline V CDR1 and CDR2: SGHDN, FVKESK. The germline V and J ends were trimmed by 6 bases and 4 bases, with 15 bases remaining between them. The CDR3 has 15 amino acids. CDR3 residues: CASRDRRSSTGELFF. As DNA, the CDR3 is TGTGCCAGCAGGGATAGGAGGTCGAGCACCGGGGAGCTGTTTTTT.

The chain recombines TRBV9 with TRBJ2-1; 9 bases match TRBD2. The CDR3 runs 18 residues. Germline V gives CDR1 SGDLS, CDR2 YYNGEE. Trimming took 0 bases from V and 7 from J; bases not matched to a gene: 14. CDR3 coding DNA: TGTGCCAGCAGCGTAGGGATTAGCCGGCTAGCGGGAAGAAATGAGCAGTTCTTC. This gives the protein CASSVGISRLAGRNEQFF.

In its sample, this clone was seen once. V usage is TRBV4-2 and J usage is TRBJ2-5, with 11 nucleotides matching TRBD2. After removal of 0 bases from V and 3 bases from J, the junction contained 3 bases not matched to a gene. CDR3 length: 16 amino acids. The germline gives CDR1 LGHNA, CDR2 YNFKEQ. CDR3 sequence: CASSQEGTSGKETQYF. The CDR3 DNA follows: TGTGCCAGCAGCCAAGAGGGGACTAGCGGTAAAGAGACCCAGTACTTC.

The genes are TRBV28 and TRBJ1-5, with D possibly TRBD1 on 6 matching bases. Germline CDR1 and CDR2: MDHEN and SYDVKM. Trimming took off 3 bases at V and 2 bases at J, with 11 bases between the two ends. There are 15 residues in the CDR3. The CDR3 nucleotides read TGTGCCAGCAGTTTGGAAGGGGGGGGCAATCAGCCCCAGCATTTT. Translating gives CASSLEGGGNQPQHF. The full variable domain, completed using reference TRBV28 and TRBJ1-5, is DVKVTQSSRYLVKRTGEKVFLECVQDMDHENMFWYRQDPGLGLRLIYFSYDVKMKEKGDIPEGYSVSREKKERFSLILESASTNQTSMYLCASSLEGGGNQPQHFGDGTRLSIL.

The chain employs TRBV10-3 and TRBJ1-4, with D unclear. V was clipped by 5 bases and J by 4 bases, with 8 bases between them. Germline lookup yields CDR1 ENHRY and CDR2 SYGVKD. The length of the CDR3 is 13 residues. For the CDR3, the DNA is TGTGCCATCAGTTTAGAGGATAATGAAAAACTGTTTTTT. This encodes CAISLEDNEKLFF.

This clone showed up just a few times. The chain couples TRBV15 to TRBJ2-3; D is undetermined. V was shortened by 0 bases and J by 2 bases, with 15 bases between the two germline ends. Germline V gene data show CDR1 as LNHNV and CDR2 as YYDKDF (reference sequence). The CDR3 consists of 17 residues. Here the CDR3 DNA reads TGTGCCACCAGCAGAGACTCCTACAGCTCCCCCACAGATACGCAGTATTTT. Translated: CATSRDSYSSPTDTQYF. The whole variable domain, remainder taken from reference TRBV15 and TRBJ2-3, is DAMVIQNPRYQVTQFGKPVTLSCSQTLNHNVMYWYQQKSSQAPKLLFHYYDKDFNNEADTPDNFQSRRPNTSFCFLDIRSPGLGDTAMYLCATSRDSYSSPTDTQYFGPGTRLTVL.

This chain connects TRBV4-3 to TRBJ1-1, with unresolved D. Germline V gene sequence: CDR1 LGHNA, CDR2 YSLEER. The length of the CDR3 is 15 residues. Trimming shortened V by 3 bases and J by 1 base, and 12 bases separated the two germline ends. The DNA of the CDR3 is TGCGCCAGCAGCCAGGACCGGGAGTGGAACACTGAAGCTTTCTTT. Protein product: CASSQDREWNTEAFF.

The CDR3 protein is CASSPTGSSYNEQFF. The CDR3 nucleotides are TGTGCCAGTAGCCCGACAGGAAGCTCCTACAATGAGCAGTTCTTC. The V gene is TRBV19, the J gene TRBJ2-1; the D gene is possibly TRBD1 (6 bases). CDR1 and CDR2 (germline): LNHDA, SQIVND (reference sequence). The CDR3 totals 15 residues. The V gene lost 6 bases and the J gene lost 0 bases, with 12 bases spanning the gap.